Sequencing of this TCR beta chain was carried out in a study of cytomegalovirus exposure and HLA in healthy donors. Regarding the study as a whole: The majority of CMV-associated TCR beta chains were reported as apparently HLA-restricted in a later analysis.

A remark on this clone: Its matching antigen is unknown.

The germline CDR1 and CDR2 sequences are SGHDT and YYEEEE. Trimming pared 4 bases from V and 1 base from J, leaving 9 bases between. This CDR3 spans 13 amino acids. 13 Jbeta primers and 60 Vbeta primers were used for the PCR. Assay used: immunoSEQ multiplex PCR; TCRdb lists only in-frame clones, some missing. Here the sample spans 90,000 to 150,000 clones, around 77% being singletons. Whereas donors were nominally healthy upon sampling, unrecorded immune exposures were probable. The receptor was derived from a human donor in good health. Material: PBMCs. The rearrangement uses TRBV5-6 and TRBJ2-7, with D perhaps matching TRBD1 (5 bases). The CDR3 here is CASSTDNSYEQYF. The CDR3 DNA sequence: TGTGCCAGCAGCACGGACAATTCCTACGAGCAGTACTTC.